A single sample gave rise to the 26 T cell receptor beta chains below, sequenced in a study of vaccination and CD4 T cells after COVID-19. Treatment denoted: roughly 11-day PBMC culture with coronavirus spike peptide pools or control peptides (ViraFEST assay). Sequencing of the DNA from cultured CD4+ T cells was carried out with the Oncomine TCR Beta short-read assay. TCRdb passed the PCR reads through MiXCR, listing each CDR3 protein once. The table lists about 20,000 distinct CDR3 sequences, just under 55% of them singletons. Their target antigens are unknown. What was sequenced was CD4+ T cells from blood, cultured in vitro. Receptors originate from a human donor who had recovered from COVID-19.

This clonotype was seen more than once but under ten times. This sequence joins TRBV6-1 and TRBJ2-7, with a tentative D call TRBD1 (6 bases). V was pared by 5 bases and J by 4 bases, with 12 bases between. Germline CDR1 and CDR2: MNHNS and SASEGT. This CDR3 spans 13 amino acids. The CDR3 bases are TGTGCCAGCAGTCTAGACGGACAGTACGAGCAGTACTTC. Its translation is CASSLDGQYEQYF.

The chain joins TRBV2 to TRBJ1-5, with D tentatively TRBD1 (5 bases). The CDR3 has 15 amino acids. CDR1 and CDR2 from the germline V gene are SNHLY and FYNNEI. V lost 2 bases and J 2 bases, leaving 10 bases between the germline ends. CDR3 nucleotides: TGTGCCAGCAGTGAATCCAGGGTGGGCAATCAGCCCCAGCATTTT. Its translation is CASSESRVGNQPQHF.

The rearrangement uses TRBV27 and TRBJ2-3; no reliable D call. V lost 6 bases and J lost 0, with 16 bases in between. This CDR3 has 16 amino acids. Germline assignment: CDR1 MNHEY and CDR2 SMNVEV (reference sequence). The CDR3, as DNA: TGTGCCAGCAGGACGGCCCGACTCTCTAGCACAGATACGCAGTATTTT. Its protein product is CASRTARLSSTDTQYF.

The chain has TRBV20-1 and TRBJ1-1, with a possible D match to TRBD1 (5 bases). V lost 3 bases, J lost 4 bases, and 21 bases lay in between. CDR1 and CDR2 (germline): DFQATT, SNEGSKA (reference sequence). This CDR3 is built from 16 residues. CDR3 residues: CSASDQGGSGSTEAFF. The DNA of the CDR3 is TGCAGTGCTAGTGACCAGGGAGGTAGTGGTAGCACTGAAGCTTTCTTT.

The chain links TRBV20-1 to TRBJ1-1; D gene unclear. Trimming shortened V by 4 bases and J by 3 bases, and 12 bases separated the two germline ends. Germline V gene data show CDR1 as DFQATT and CDR2 as SNEGSKA (reference sequence). This CDR3 has 13 amino acids. This CDR3 reads CSANQRLDTEAFF. CDR3 nucleotide sequence: TGCAGTGCTAATCAACGGTTGGACACTGAAGCTTTCTTT.

The chain combines TRBV30 with TRBJ1-1, with TRBD1 matching 7 bases. The CDR3 is 12 amino acids. With 0 bases clipped from V and 10 bases from J, the junction kept 5 bases outside the gene matches. From germline, CDR1 is GTSNPN and CDR2 SVGIG (reference sequence). In nucleotides, the CDR3 is TGTGCCTGGAGTGTACAGGGGCCCGCAGCTTTCTTT. It encodes CAWSVQGPAAFF.

The rearrangement links TRBV19 to TRBJ1-2; the match to TRBD1 covers 7 bases. Germline lookup yields CDR1 LNHDA and CDR2 SQIVND (reference sequence). With 1 base clipped from V and 8 bases from J, the junction kept 4 bases outside the gene matches. This CDR3 has 13 amino acids. The CDR3 loop reads CASSIAGGEGYTF. The CDR3 coding sequence is TGTGCCAGTAGTATAGCAGGGGGAGAAGGCTACACCTTC.

The rearrangement links TRBV19 to TRBJ1-2, with 9 bases aligning to TRBD1. The CDR3 has 20 amino acids. Germline V CDR1 and CDR2: LNHDA, SQIVND (reference sequence). After removal of 4 bases from V and 1 base from J, the junction contained 19 bases not matched to a gene. In nucleotides, the CDR3 is TGTGCCAGTAGTAAGGGACAGGGACCTATAGGAAGGGATTATAACTATGGCTACACCTTC. This translates into CASSKGQGPIGRDYNYGYTF.

This clonotype came up a few times. The V and J genes are TRBV11-2 and TRBJ2-7; possibly TRBD1 for D (5 bases). The CDR3 consists of 14 residues. Germline V gene sequence: CDR1 SGHAT, CDR2 FQNNGV. The V gene lost 5 bases and the J gene lost 1 base, with 12 bases spanning the gap. The DNA for the CDR3 is TGTGCCAGCAGCCCAGGGTTGAGATCCTACGAGCAGTACTTC. Amino acids: CASSPGLRSYEQYF. Based on the CDR3 plus reference TRBV11-2 and TRBJ2-7, the full variable domain is EAGVAQSPRYKIIEKRQSVAFWCNPISGHATLYWYQQILGQGPKLLIQFQNNGVVDDSQLPKDRFSAERLKGVDSTLKIQPAKLEDSAVYLCASSPGLRSYEQYFGPGTRLTVT.

The V gene is TRBV6-2 or TRBV6-3, the J gene TRBJ1-1, with D unresolved. This CDR3 has 15 residues. V was cut by 2 bases and J by 0 bases, with 10 bases left in between. Per the germline V gene, CDR1 is MNHEY and CDR2 is SVGEGT. The CDR3 sequence is CASSYRPPLNTEAFF. CDR3 DNA: TGTGCCAGCAGTTACCGGCCCCCACTGAACACTGAAGCTTTCTTT.

This sequence joins TRBV25-1 and TRBJ1-6; unclear D gene. CDR3 size: 15 residues. V lost 0 bases and J 9 bases, leaving 12 bases between the germline ends. Germline CDR1 and CDR2: MGHDK and SYGVNS. The CDR3 is CASSEYAGGGSPLHF. The DNA for the CDR3 is TGTGCCAGCAGTGAATACGCGGGCGGCGGTTCACCCCTCCACTTT.

This clonotype was recorded a few times. The chain combines TRBV7-9 with TRBJ2-3, with 7 positions matching TRBD1. Germline CDR1 reads SEHNR; CDR2 reads FQNEAQ (reference sequence). This CDR3 is 16 amino acids long. V dropped 6 bases and J dropped 3; count of bases not matched to a gene: 12. In DNA, the CDR3 is TGTGCCAGCAGTTATCTCAGGGGGTCTAATACAGATACGCAGTATTTT. This gives the protein CASSYLRGSNTDTQYF.

V gene TRBV20-1 combines with J gene TRBJ2-5; the match to TRBD2 covers 7 bases. The CDR3 is 15 amino acids. The V segment lost 1 base and the J segment 5 bases; nucleotides outside the gene matches: 10. In germline, CDR1 is DFQATT, CDR2 SNEGSKA (reference sequence). CDR3 sequence (DNA): TGCAGTGCTAGAGGGGAGGGGTATGGGTTTGAGACCCAGTACTTC. Amino acids: CSARGEGYGFETQYF.

J is TRBJ1-2 and V is TRBV7-2; the match to TRBD1 covers 8 bases. The CDR3 has 14 amino acids. CDR1 is SGHTA, CDR2 FQGNSA, per germline. J lost 3 bases, V lost 1 base, and 1 base had no gene match. The CDR3: CASSLVGQDYGYTF. CDR3 coding DNA: TGTGCCAGCAGCTTAGTGGGACAGGACTATGGCTACACCTTC.

This clonotype has just one count. This chain uses TRBV6-1 with TRBJ2-6; TRBD1 is a possible D gene (6 bases). Deletions cut 9 bases from V and 8 bases from J, with 11 bases between. The CDR3 is 12 amino acids. Germline CDR1 is MNHNS and CDR2 is SASEGT. The CDR3 DNA reads TGTGCCAGTCAGGGGCCGACCAACGTCCTGACTTTC. Its translation: CASQGPTNVLTF.

V and J are TRBV27 and TRBJ2-3; a weak D match, TRBD2 (5 bases). The germline V and J ends were trimmed by 7 bases and 2 bases, with 25 bases remaining between them. Germline V gives CDR1 MNHEY, CDR2 SMNVEV (reference sequence). CDR3 size: 18 residues. CDR3 residues: CASTSDSRFLRDTDTQYF. In nucleotides, the CDR3 is TGTGCCAGCACCTCCGATTCCCGATTTCTACGGGACACAGATACGCAGTATTTT.

This chain connects TRBV27 to TRBJ2-3; D might be TRBD1 (5 bases). The V end lost 6 bases, the J end lost 6 bases, and 16 bases lay between the germline ends. CDR1 MNHEY and CDR2 SMNVEV come from the germline V gene (reference sequence). The CDR3 loop spans 14 amino acids. The CDR3: CASSQRAKGDTQYF. The CDR3 DNA reads TGTGCCAGCAGCCAAAGAGCAAAGGGGGATACGCAGTATTTT.

This chain links TRBV2 with TRBJ2-2; D is perhaps TRBD1 (6 bases). V was trimmed by 5 bases and J by 4 bases, leaving 14 bases between them. CDR1 and CDR2 from the germline V gene are SNHLY and FYNNEI. There are 15 residues in the CDR3. The CDR3 protein is CASSPGEPSTGELFF. The CDR3 DNA follows: TGTGCCAGCAGTCCAGGGGAGCCCAGCACCGGGGAGCTGTTTTTT.

This clonotype has just one count. The rearrangement joins TRBV20-1 to TRBJ2-7, with 10 positions matching TRBD1. The CDR3 contains 14 residues. The V gene end was trimmed by 5 bases and the J gene end by 5 bases; junction bases not matched to a gene: 9. Germline CDR1 and CDR2: DFQATT and SNEGSKA (reference sequence). CDR3 DNA: TGCAGTGCTGACCCCGGGACAGGGGTCAACGAGCAGTACTTC. This gives the protein CSADPGTGVNEQYF.

This clonotype occurred a few times. This chain connects TRBV7-2 to TRBJ1-2; weak D call: TRBD1 (6 bases). The V gene's germline CDR1 is SGHTA and CDR2 FQGNSA. Trimming left V 2 bases short and J 4 bases short, with 14 bases between. This CDR3 spans 15 amino acids. DNA for the CDR3: TGTGCCAGCAGCTTAACAGGGCAGGGAGGCTATGGCTACACCTTC. Translation: CASSLTGQGGYGYTF.

The V and J genes are TRBV28 and TRBJ2-7; tentative D call: TRBD2 (7 bases). Between the trimmed V and J ends, which lost 8 bases and 2 bases, there was a span of 16 bases. Germline CDR1 and CDR2: MDHEN and SYDVKM. The CDR3 spans 14 residues. CDR3 in DNA: TGTGCCAGCGTCCGGGGGGACACGCCCTACGAGCAGTACTTC. Amino acid sequence: CASVRGDTPYEQYF.

The chain carries TRBV7-2 and TRBJ1-5; the D is unclear. The ends were cut back, 1 base at V and 1 base at J, with 8 bases in the middle. This CDR3 is 15 amino acids long. The germline V gene has CDR1 SGHTA and CDR2 FQGNSA. The CDR3 region is CASSLGGRSNQPQHF. The CDR3 DNA reads TGTGCCAGCAGCTTAGGAGGCCGAAGCAATCAGCCCCAGCATTTT.

The chain links TRBV2 to TRBJ1-5; D is perhaps TRBD1 (6 bases). CDR3 size: 13 residues. CDR1 is SNHLY, CDR2 FYNNEI, per germline. V lost 5 bases and J 6 bases, leaving 11 bases between the germline ends. CDR3 region: CASSPQGPQPQHF. In DNA, the CDR3 is TGTGCCAGCAGTCCACAGGGACCTCAGCCCCAGCATTTT.

The rearrangement joins TRBV19 to TRBJ1-2; TRBD1 aligns across 7 bases. The trim removed 7 bases at V and 4 bases at J, leaving 6 bases unmatched. Per the germline V gene, CDR1 is LNHDA and CDR2 is SQIVND (reference sequence). The CDR3 runs 13 residues. This CDR3 is CASNPTGAYGYTF. CDR3 nucleotides: TGTGCCAGTAACCCTACAGGGGCCTATGGCTACACCTTC.

The J gene is TRBJ1-5, the V gene TRBV6-1; D remains ambiguous. The germline gives CDR1 MNHNS, CDR2 SASEGT. The CDR3 covers 11 residues. The ends were cut back, 1 base at V and 13 bases at J, with 8 bases in the middle. CDR3 DNA: TGTGCCAGCAGTGAAGAAGGGATTCAGCATTTT. Protein: CASSEEGIQHF.

The rearrangement links TRBV2 to TRBJ2-1; 9 positions match TRBD1. This CDR3 is built from 13 residues. Trimming removed 11 bases from V and 9 bases from J; junction bases left unmatched: 11. Germline lookup yields CDR1 SNHLY and CDR2 FYNNEI. The CDR3 DNA is TGTGCCGGCTGGGCACAGGGGGCGGTTGAGCAGTTCTTC. Encoded protein: CAGWAQGAVEQFF.